This note documents a single T cell receptor (beta chain) sequence. This entry is derived from a study of molecular identifiers for immune sequencing clone quantification. J was trimmed by 4 bases and V by 3 bases; bases with no gene match: 7. The CDR3 has 14 amino acids. Germline assignment: CDR1 DFQATT and CDR2 SNEGSKA (reference sequence). In TCRdb, the PCR reads were re-called with MiXCR into one record per CDR3 protein. The sample comprises approximately 41,000 distinct CDR3 sequences, 15% to 20% of which are singletons, and roughly 0.99% rests with the top ten. The clonotype comes from a human donor in good health. Some libraries in this study had Jurkat cell RNA spiked in. Input material: naive CD8+ T cells from blood, with Jurkat cell RNA spiked in. The subset is: FACS-sorted CD8+CD4-CCR7+CD45RA+ naive T cells. The rearrangement links TRBV20-1 to TRBJ2-7; 9 bases match TRBD2. For the CDR3, the DNA is TGCAGTGCTAGTAGGGTAGCGGGGGCTTACGAGCAGTACTTC. It specifies CSASRVAGAYEQYF.